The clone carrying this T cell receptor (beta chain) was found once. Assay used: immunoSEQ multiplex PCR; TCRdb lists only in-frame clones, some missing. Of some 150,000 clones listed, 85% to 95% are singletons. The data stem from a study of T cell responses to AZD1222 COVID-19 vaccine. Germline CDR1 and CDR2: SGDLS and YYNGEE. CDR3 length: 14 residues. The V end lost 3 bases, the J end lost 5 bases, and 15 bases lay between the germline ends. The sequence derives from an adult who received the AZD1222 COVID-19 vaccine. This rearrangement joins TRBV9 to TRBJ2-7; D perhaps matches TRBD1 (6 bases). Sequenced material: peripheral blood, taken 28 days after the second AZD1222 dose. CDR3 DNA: TGTGCCAGCAGCGGCCGGCAGGGGCGCCACGAGCAGTACTTC. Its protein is CASSGRQGRHEQYF.